Presented here are 5 T cell receptor beta chains from one specimen sequenced in a study of blood T cells in healthy people across ages (dated by TCRdb to about 2015). To prepare the library, 5' RACE was applied. Sequencing was carried out with an Illumina HiSeq 2500. A second roughly 6 to 12 cycle PCR used a sample-barcoded 5' primer and a J-beta primer mix. TCRdb reran the public reads through fastp at Q25 and MiXCR, keeping productive beta chains. Merged by CDR3 protein, the rows form single entries marked with the most common genes and DNA. This sample lists about 570,000 distinct CDR3 sequences; 25% to 30% were detected once. The ten largest clones capture under 20% of the sample. Sequencing used blood. These TCRs come from an older woman in good health.

This clonotype was found a few times. The conserved phenylalanine or tryptophan is not found at the CDR3 terminus, so this likely reflects a read error. The genes are TRBV28 and TRBJ2-4; tentatively, D is TRBD2 (5 bases). V was pared by 6 bases and J by 1 base, with 13 bases between. Germline V gene sequence: CDR1 MDHEN, CDR2 SYDVKM. The CDR3 covers 15 residues. The CDR3 DNA is TGTGCCAGCAGACCTACGGGGAAGGCCAAAAACATTCAGTACCTC. Translating gives CASRPTGKAKNIQYL.

The chain uses TRBV12-5 and TRBJ1-1, with D perhaps TRBD1 (5 bases). This CDR3 comprises 15 residues. The V gene's germline CDR1 is LGHNT and CDR2 FRNRAP. V gave up 2 bases and J gave up 11 bases, with 21 bases separating them. The CDR3 region has the DNA TGTGCTAGTGGTTTGCCCCTACAGGCGCCAAGGTGGGCTTTCTTT. Amino acids: CASGLPLQAPRWAFF.

The CDR3 DNA reads TGTGCCATCAGTGAGTCGAACAGCCTCTCCTACAATGAGCAGTTCTTC. Protein: CAISESNSLSYNEQFF. V is TRBV10-3 and J is TRBJ2-1, with D hard to call. The CDR3 contains 16 residues. The germline gives CDR1 ENHRY, CDR2 SYGVKD. V was shortened by 0 bases and J by 0 bases, with 9 bases between the two germline ends.

In this sample, this clonotype turned up a few times. This chain connects TRBV7-2 to TRBJ2-5, with D uncertain. The CDR3 extends over 14 amino acids. CDR1 and CDR2 (germline): SGHTA, FQGNSA. Between the trimmed V and J ends, which lost 5 bases and 5 bases, there was a span of 15 bases. The CDR3: CASSPRPRGETQYF. The CDR3 bases are TGTGCCAGCAGCCCGAGACCCCGTGGGGAGACCCAGTACTTC.

About this clonotype: At one end the junction does not follow the germline gene, possibly because of a read error. The CDR3 DNA is TGCGCAAACCGGGCAGAAACCTACGAGCAGTACTTC. Translating it yields CANRAETYEQYF. The chain joins TRBV2 to TRBJ2-7; D ambiguous. Germline lookup yields CDR1 SNHLY and CDR2 FYNNEI. The CDR3 spans 12 residues.